The present entry profiles one T cell receptor (beta chain) with its context. What it binds is unknown. Specified treatment: approximately 9-day PBMC culture with coronavirus spike peptide pools or control peptides (ViraFEST assay). The collection of CD4+ T cells from the unexposed donor took place before the COVID-19 pandemic (2011-2018). Cells permitting, SARS-CoV-2 S/N and four cold-coronavirus spikes were tested on unexposed-donor CD4+ T cells. V was cut by 6 bases and J by 0 bases, with 12 bases left in between. CDR3 length: 15 residues. CDR1 and CDR2 (germline): MNHNS, SASEGT. The assay that was used to sequence DNA from cultured CD4+ T cells was the Oncomine TCR Beta short-read assay. Genomic DNA was drawn out of CD4+ T cells grown in culture. TCRdb reprocessed the PCR reads via MiXCR and lists one record per CDR3 protein. The sample shows 7,000 to 8,500 distinct CDR3 sequences, roughly 36% of them seen only once.

The record originates from a study of vaccination and CD4 T cells after COVID-19. About the study: Overlapping peptides of the spike proteins of SARS-CoV-2, HCoV-NL63, HCoV-OC43 and HCoV-229E were used for cell stimulation.

V is TRBV6-1 and J is TRBJ1-5; D is undetermined. Input material: CD4+ T cells from blood, cultured in vitro. The receptor's source is a human donor in good health. The CDR3 DNA is TGTGCCAGCAGCTTACCGATTAGTAGCAATCAGCCCCAGCATTTT. Its protein is CASSLPISSNQPQHF.